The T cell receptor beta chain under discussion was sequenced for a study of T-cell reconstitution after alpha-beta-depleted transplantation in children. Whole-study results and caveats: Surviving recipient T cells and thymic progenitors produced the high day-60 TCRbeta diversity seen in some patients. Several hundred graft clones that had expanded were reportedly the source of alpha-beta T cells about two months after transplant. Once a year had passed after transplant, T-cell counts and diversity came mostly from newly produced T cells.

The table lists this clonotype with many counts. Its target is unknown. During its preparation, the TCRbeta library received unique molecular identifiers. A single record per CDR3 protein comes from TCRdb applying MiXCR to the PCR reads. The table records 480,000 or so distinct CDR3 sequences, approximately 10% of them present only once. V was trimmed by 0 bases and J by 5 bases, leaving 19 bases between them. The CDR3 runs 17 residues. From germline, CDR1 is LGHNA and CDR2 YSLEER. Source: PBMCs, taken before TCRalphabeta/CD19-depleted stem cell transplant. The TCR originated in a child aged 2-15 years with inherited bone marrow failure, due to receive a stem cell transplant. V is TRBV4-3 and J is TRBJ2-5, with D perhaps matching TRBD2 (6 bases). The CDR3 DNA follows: TGCGCCAGCAGCCAAGATCGACGTTGGGACTCCGTTGAGACCCAGTACTTC. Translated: CASSQDRRWDSVETQYF.